The source of this T cell receptor (beta chain) is a study of cytomegalovirus exposure and HLA in healthy donors. It was with 60 Vbeta and 13 Jbeta primers that the PCR ran. Clones were read by immunoSEQ multiplex PCR, and TCRdb kept only the in-frame ones, dropping some. The table lists approximately 82,000 clones, approximately 65% of them singletons. Trimming shortened V by 3 bases and J by 2 bases, and 13 bases separated the two germline ends. The CDR3 consists of 14 residues. Germline V gene lookup returns CDR1 SQVTM and CDR2 ANQGSEA. The material sequenced was PBMCs. This TCR was recovered from a woman aged 25 to 39 in good health and CMV-seropositive. V gene TRBV29-1 combines with J gene TRBJ1-1, with D maybe TRBD1 (5 bases). CDR3 region: CSVEGGRSNTEAFF. Here the CDR3 DNA reads TGCAGCGTTGAGGGGGGGAGGAGTAACACTGAAGCTTTCTTT. Full variable domain (missing parts from reference TRBV29-1 and TRBJ1-1): SAVISQKPSRDICQRGTSLTIQCQVDSQVTMMFWYRQQPGQSLTLIATANQGSEATYESGFVIDKFPISRPNLTFSTLTVSNMSPEDSSIYLCSVEGGRSNTEAFFGQGTRLTVV.